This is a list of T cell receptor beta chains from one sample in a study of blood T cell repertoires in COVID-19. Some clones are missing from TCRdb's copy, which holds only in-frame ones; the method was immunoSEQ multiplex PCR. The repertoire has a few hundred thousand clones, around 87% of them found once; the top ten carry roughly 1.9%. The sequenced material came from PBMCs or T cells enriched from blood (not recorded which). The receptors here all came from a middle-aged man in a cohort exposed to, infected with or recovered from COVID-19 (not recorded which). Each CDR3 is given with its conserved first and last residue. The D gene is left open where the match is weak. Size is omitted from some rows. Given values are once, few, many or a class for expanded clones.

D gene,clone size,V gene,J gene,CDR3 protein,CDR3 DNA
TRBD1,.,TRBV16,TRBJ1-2,CASSQWTGAYGYTF,TGTGCCAGCAGCCAATGGACAGGGGCCTATGGCTACACCTTC
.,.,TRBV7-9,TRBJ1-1,CASSPQGLRNTEAFF,TGTGCCAGCAGCCCTCAGGGTTTGAGGAACACTGAAGCTTTCTTT
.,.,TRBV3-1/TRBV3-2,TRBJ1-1,CASSQVRAEAFF,TGTGCCAGCAGCCAAGTCAGGGCTGAAGCTTTCTTT
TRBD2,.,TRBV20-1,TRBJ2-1,CSASSLGGRDEQFF,TGCAGTGCTAGTAGTCTTGGCGGGAGGGATGAGCAGTTCTTC
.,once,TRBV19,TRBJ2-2,CASSIDKNTGELFF,TGTGCCAGTAGTATTGACAAGAACACCGGGGAGCTGTTTTTT
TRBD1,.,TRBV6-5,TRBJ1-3,CASSYTGTGSGNTIYF,TGTGCCAGCAGTTACACCGGGACAGGGAGTGGAAACACCATATATTTT
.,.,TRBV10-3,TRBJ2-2,CAISGAGELFF,TGTGCCATCAGTGGCGCCGGGGAGCTGTTTTTT
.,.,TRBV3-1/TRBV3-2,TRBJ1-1,CASSLRRGGGTEAFF,TGTGCCAGCAGCCTAAGAAGAGGGGGGGGCACTGAAGCTTTCTTT
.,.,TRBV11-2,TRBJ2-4,CASSGTVAGGNIQYF,TGTGCCAGCAGCGGGACCGTAGCCGGGGGAAACATTCAGTACTTC
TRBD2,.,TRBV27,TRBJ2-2,CASTLIAGGVTGELFF,TGTGCCAGCACCCTTATAGCGGGAGGGGTCACCGGGGAGCTGTTTTTT
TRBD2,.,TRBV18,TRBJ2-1,CASSPGLAEYNEQFF,TGTGCCAGCTCACCGGGACTAGCAGAATACAATGAGCAGTTCTTC
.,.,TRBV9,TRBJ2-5,CASSPQGWRAETQYF,TGTGCCAGCAGCCCCCAGGGGTGGCGGGCAGAGACCCAGTACTTC
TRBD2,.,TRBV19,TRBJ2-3,CASRLTSGRTDTQYF,TGTGCCAGTAGGTTGACTAGCGGGAGGACAGATACGCAGTATTTT